This TCR beta chain emerged from a study of control samples from healthy donors and cancer patients. Looked up from germline, CDR1 is KGHSH and CDR2 is LQKENI. This CDR3 comprises 15 residues. With 3 bases removed from V and 2 bases from J, the gap between germline ends came to 14 bases. Clones were read by immunoSEQ multiplex PCR, and TCRdb kept only the in-frame ones, dropping some. The sample has roughly 18,000 clones, 70% to 90% seen once. The source of this sequence is a woman in her sixties or seventies with head and neck cancer. J is TRBJ2-7 and V is TRBV18; D might be TRBD1 (6 bases). Sequenced material: PBMCs. The CDR3 DNA is TGTGCCAGCTCACCGGGACACTTGTTTACCTACGAGCAGTACTTC. As protein: CASSPGHLFTYEQYF.